These 20 T cell receptor beta chains came from one sample sequenced in a study of blood T cell repertoires in COVID-19. Profiled with immunoSEQ multiplex PCR; TCRdb holds only in-frame clones, not every one. The table has around 260,000 clones, approximately 85% seen once. Sequencing was done on a sample of peripheral blood. The receptors derive from a human donor with COVID-19, enrolled during active disease. The donor label of this sample is uncertain.

There are a few counts of this clone. The gene calls are TRBV5-1 and TRBJ2-7; the match to TRBD1 covers 9 bases. V lost 0 bases and J lost 2; bases outside the gene matches: 12. The CDR3 spans 18 residues. The germline V gene has CDR1 SGHRS and CDR2 YFSETQ. The CDR3 DNA follows: TGCGCCAGCAGCTTGGACATTTTGGGACAGGGCCGTACCTACGAGCAGTACTTC. This gives the protein CASSLDILGQGRTYEQYF.

The genes are TRBV7-2 and TRBJ2-3, with 13 bases matching TRBD2. CDR3 size: 16 residues. With 4 bases clipped from V and 1 base from J, the junction kept 2 bases outside the gene matches. In germline, CDR1 is SGHTA, CDR2 FQGNSA. CDR3 DNA: TGTGCCAGCAGCTCGGGACTAGCGGGACGCACAGATACGCAGTATTTT. This translates into CASSSGLAGRTDTQYF. Based on the CDR3 plus reference TRBV7-2 and TRBJ2-3, the full variable domain is GAGVSQSPSNKVTEKGKDVELRCDPISGHTALYWYRQSLGQGLEFLIYFQGNSAPDKSGLPSDRFSAERTGGSVSTLTIQRTQQEDSAVYLCASSSGLAGRTDTQYFGPGTRLTVL.

The count of this clone is one. The chain has TRBV19 and TRBJ2-5; 9 nucleotides agree with TRBD2. CDR1 and CDR2 from the germline V gene are LNHDA and SQIVND (reference sequence). V trimming: 2 bases; J trimming: 5 bases; junction bases outside the gene matches: 12. The CDR3 totals 17 residues. The DNA of the CDR3 is TGTGCCAGTAGTATAATTGCGGGAGGGCCTGTCGCGGAGACCCAGTACTTC. As protein: CASSIIAGGPVAETQYF.

The rearrangement links TRBV5-4 to TRBJ1-1; D gene uncertain. Trimming stripped 0 bases from V and 3 bases from J, with 9 bases between. This CDR3 contains 14 residues. The V gene's germline CDR1 is SGHNT and CDR2 YYREEE (reference sequence). CDR3 nucleotide sequence: TGTGCCAGCAGCTTGGAAAGTCGGGACACTGAAGCTTTCTTT. This codes for CASSLESRDTEAFF. The full variable domain, in which reference TRBV5-4 and TRBJ1-1 provide the parts outside the CDR3, is ETGVTQSPTHLIKTRGQQVTLRCSSQSGHNTVSWYQQALGQGPQFIFQYYREEENGRGNFPPRFSGLQFPNYSSELNVNALELDDSALYLCASSLESRDTEAFFGQGTRLTVV.

A remark on this clone: Germline is not matched at one junction end, which may reflect a read error. V usage is TRBV7-7 and J usage is TRBJ1-1; no firm D call. Germline CDR1 and CDR2: SSHAT and FNYEAQ (reference sequence). The CDR3 extends over 13 amino acids. CDR3 bases: TGTGCTAGCAGCTTAGGTCCGGACACTGAAGCTTTCTTT. It yields the protein CASSLGPDTEAFF. Supplemented by reference TRBV7-7 and TRBJ1-1, the full variable domain reads GAGVSQSPRYKVTKRGQDVTLRCDPISSHATLYWYQQALGQGPEFLTYFNYEAQPDKSGLPSDRFSAERPEGSISTLTIQRTEQRDSAMYRCASSLGPDTEAFFGQGTRLTVV.

V is TRBV5-1 and J is TRBJ1-4; D may be TRBD1 (6 bases). V was shortened by 3 bases and J by 8 bases, with 14 bases between the two germline ends. Germline assignment: CDR1 SGHRS and CDR2 YFSETQ. There are 14 residues in the CDR3. The CDR3 nucleotides read TGCGCCAGCAGCTCAGCACAGGGTGACGAAAAACTGTTTTTT. As protein: CASSSAQGDEKLFF.

DNA for the CDR3: TGTGCCAGCAGCGCGACCGGGGGAGGGGCCAACGTCCTGACTTTC. Encoded protein: CASSATGGGANVLTF. V and J are TRBV9 and TRBJ2-6; TRBD2 is a possible D gene (6 bases). CDR1 and CDR2 (germline): SGDLS, YYNGEE. The V end lost 3 bases, the J end lost 4 bases, and 11 bases lay between the germline ends. CDR3 length: 15 residues.

CDR3 DNA sequence: TGTGCCAGCAGCCCACGGACAGCCGTCTCCTACGAGCAGTACTTC. It codes for CASSPRTAVSYEQYF. The V call is TRBV13, the J call TRBJ2-7; the D gene is possibly TRBD1 (6 bases). The germline gives CDR1 PRHDT, CDR2 FYEKMQ (reference sequence). The CDR3 spans 15 residues. V gave up 5 bases and J gave up 0 bases, with 14 bases separating them.

This chain uses TRBV28 with TRBJ1-2; possibly TRBD1 for D (5 bases). Trimming took 10 bases from V and 4 from J, leaving 19 bases between them. The length of the CDR3 is 14 residues. Germline loops: CDR1 MDHEN, CDR2 SYDVKM. This chain's CDR3 is CATVTSGYPYGYTF. CDR3 nucleotide sequence: TGTGCCACCGTCACATCAGGGTACCCCTATGGCTACACCTTC.

The chain has TRBV2 and TRBJ1-5; D ambiguous. Germline V gene sequence: CDR1 SNHLY, CDR2 FYNNEI. This CDR3 is built from 13 residues. Trimming took 6 bases from V and 5 from J, leaving 11 bases between them. The DNA of the CDR3 is TGTGCCAGCAGCGCGGGGTACCATCAGCCCCAGCATTTT. Translating gives CASSAGYHQPQHF.

The chain employs TRBV6-5 and TRBJ1-1; D uncertain. Trimming took off 3 bases at V and 1 base at J, with 12 bases between the two ends. There are 15 residues in the CDR3. Germline CDR1 reads MNHEY; CDR2 reads SVGAGI. In DNA form, the CDR3 reads TGTGCCAGCAGTTATCAGGCGCCCTCGAACACTGAAGCTTTCTTT. This translates into CASSYQAPSNTEAFF.

The chain is built from TRBV6-1 and TRBJ1-1, with TRBD1 identical over 12 bases. This CDR3 contains 16 residues. The V gene's germline CDR1 is MNHNS and CDR2 SASEGT. With 4 bases clipped from V and 3 bases from J, the junction kept 6 bases outside the gene matches. The chain's CDR3 is CASSVGQGAGDTEAFF. CDR3 in DNA: TGTGCCAGCAGTGTGGGACAGGGGGCGGGGGACACTGAAGCTTTCTTT.

The gene calls are TRBV6-1 and TRBJ2-7; 10 bases are a match to TRBD2. Germline values: CDR1 MNHNS, CDR2 SASEGT. The CDR3 totals 15 residues. V dropped 1 base and J dropped 5; count of bases not matched to a gene: 5. The CDR3 DNA is TGTGCCAGCAGTGAAGATCTAGCGGGAGTTAACGAGCAGTACTTC. Translated: CASSEDLAGVNEQYF.

The genes are TRBV12-5 and TRBJ2-2, with 10 bases aligning to TRBD2. V lost 7 bases and J lost 3; bases outside the gene matches: 17. Looked up from germline, CDR1 is LGHNT and CDR2 is FRNRAP. This CDR3 is built from 19 residues. The DNA for the CDR3 is TGTGCTAGTGCCTCCACCGGGACTAGCGTTATCCGTTACACCGGGGAGCTGTTTTTT. As protein: CASASTGTSVIRYTGELFF.

This chain uses TRBV23-1 with TRBJ2-5; 11 positions agree with TRBD2. TRBV23-1 is labeled an ORF, and its function is uncertain. The CDR3 loop spans 17 amino acids. The V segment lost 1 base and the J segment 3 bases; nucleotides outside the gene matches: 7. CDR3 in DNA: TGCGCCAGCAGTCAATTTCGCCGACTAGCGGGAAAAGAGACCCAGTACTTC. Translated, it gives CASSQFRRLAGKETQYF.

The V gene is TRBV7-8, the J gene TRBJ2-1; TRBD2 aligns across 12 bases. Looked up from germline, CDR1 is SGHVS and CDR2 is FQNEAQ. The CDR3 loop spans 16 amino acids. V shed 1 base and J 2 bases; nucleotides not matched to a gene: 0. CDR3 nucleotides: TGTGCCAGCAGCTTAGGGACTAGCGGGGCCTACAATGAGCAGTTCTTC. This codes for CASSLGTSGAYNEQFF.

There are a few counts of this clone. This chain uses TRBV6-2 or TRBV6-3 with TRBJ1-1; D possibly corresponds to TRBD1 (5 bases). V was clipped by 2 bases and J by 7 bases, with 23 bases between them. This CDR3 is 17 amino acids long. Per the germline V gene, CDR1 is MNHEY and CDR2 is SVGEGT. The CDR3 protein is CASSYPGVFRVKDEAFF. CDR3 sequence (DNA): TGTGCCAGCAGTTACCCGGGGGTCTTCAGGGTGAAGGATGAAGCTTTCTTT.

In its sample, this clone was seen once. The rearrangement links TRBV12-3 or TRBV12-4 to TRBJ1-2, with a possible D match to TRBD1 (6 bases). CDR3 length: 13 amino acids. Deletions cut 7 bases from V and 4 bases from J, with 13 bases between. DNA of the CDR3: TGTGCCAGCACCGGACAGCTCGCCTATGGCTACACCTTC. Protein: CASTGQLAYGYTF.

The chain links TRBV19 to TRBJ2-7; 10 bases map to TRBD1. The CDR3 loop spans 14 amino acids. Germline-derived CDR1 and CDR2 are LNHDA and SQIVND (reference sequence). J lost 7 bases, V lost 5 bases, and 8 bases had no gene match. CDR3 amino acids: CASSVTGGGEEQYF. The CDR3 bases are TGTGCCAGTAGTGTGACAGGGGGCGGGGAAGAGCAGTACTTC.

The gene calls are TRBV28 and TRBJ2-7; D is perhaps TRBD2 (6 bases). Between the trimmed V and J ends, which lost 6 bases and 0 bases, there was a span of 15 bases. This CDR3 has 15 amino acids. CDR1 and CDR2 from the germline V gene are MDHEN and SYDVKM. Written as DNA, the CDR3 is TGTGCCAGCAGAGGCCCGGGACTGATCTCCTACGAGCAGTACTTC. Encoded protein: CASRGPGLISYEQYF.